Sequencing of this T cell receptor beta chain was carried out in a study of control samples from healthy donors and cancer patients. V was cut by 9 bases and J by 5 bases, with 19 bases left in between. Germline V lookup: CDR1 MDHEN, CDR2 SYDVKM. This CDR3 spans 14 amino acids. Assay used: immunoSEQ multiplex PCR; TCRdb lists only in-frame clones, some missing. The table includes fewer than 200,000 clones, just over 85% detected once. The receptor's source is a woman in her 30s in good health. The gene calls are TRBV28 and TRBJ1-2; weak D call: TRBD1 (6 bases). The sample taken for sequencing was blood. The DNA for the CDR3 is TGTGCCAGTAGTGCCTCAGGCAGGGGATATGGCTACACCTTC. Translation: CASSASGRGYGYTF.